Below, 18 T cell receptor beta chains from the same sample are listed, as sequenced in a study of identical twins. TCRdb analysed the 5' RACE reads with MiXCR anew, one entry per CDR3 protein. Seen here are about 720,000 distinct CDR3 sequences, roughly 20% observed once, and the top ten hold 10% to 15%. These same data were also listed under a study on T cells expressing NK-cell markers.

What was sequenced was PBMCs. Every receptor here comes from a woman younger than 30 in good health.

This clonotype was observed a few times. The genes are TRBV7-9 and TRBJ2-6; the D gene could be TRBD1 or TRBD2 (6 bases each). Between the trimmed V and J ends, which lost 4 bases and 1 base, there was a span of 11 bases. CDR3 size: 16 residues. Germline V CDR1 and CDR2: SEHNR, FQNEAQ (reference sequence). The chain's CDR3 is CASSYRGDSGANVLTF. CDR3 bases: TGTGCCAGCAGCTATAGGGGGGATTCTGGGGCCAACGTCCTGACTTTC. The complete variable domain, with remaining parts taken from reference TRBV7-9 and TRBJ2-6, reads DTGVSQNPRHKITKRGQNVTFRCDPISEHNRLYWYRQTLGQGPEFLTYFQNEAQLEKSRLLSDRFSAERPKGSFSTLEIQRTEQGDSAMYLCASSYRGDSGANVLTFGAGSRLTVL.

The chain combines TRBV5-1 with TRBJ1-2; D call uncertain. Germline CDR1 and CDR2: SGHRS and YFSETQ. Trimming removed 0 bases from V and 3 bases from J, with 15 bases in between. CDR3 length: 16 residues. CDR3 residues: CASSLVSALRYYGYTF. CDR3 in DNA: TGCGCCAGCAGCTTGGTCTCCGCGCTCCGGTACTATGGCTACACCTTC.

This clonotype was recorded only once. The V and J genes are TRBV27 and TRBJ2-1; TRBD2 aligns across 10 bases. The length of the CDR3 is 18 residues. The V gene's germline CDR1 is MNHEY and CDR2 SMNVEV (reference sequence). The V segment lost 3 bases and the J segment 1 base; nucleotides outside the gene matches: 9. The chain's CDR3 is CASSLVLAGVGSYNEQFF. The CDR3 DNA is TGTGCCAGCAGTTTGGTCCTAGCGGGAGTAGGGTCCTACAATGAGCAGTTCTTC.

Only a few counts were recorded for this clonotype. The chain couples TRBV9 to TRBJ2-1, with D maybe TRBD2 (6 bases). Germline V lookup: CDR1 SGDLS, CDR2 YYNGEE. V was pared by 2 bases and J by 4 bases, with 10 bases between. The CDR3 spans 14 residues. CDR3 DNA sequence: TGTGCCAGCAGCGTGGGCGGGGCGTACAATGAGCAGTTCTTC. This sequence encodes CASSVGGAYNEQFF.

This clonotype was seen ten or more times. At one end, the junction sequence differs from germline, possibly due to a read error. The rearrangement uses TRBV6-5 and TRBJ1-1; D gene unclear. Germline V CDR1 and CDR2: MNHEY, SVGAGI. This CDR3 spans 13 amino acids. CDR3 coding DNA: TGTGCCAGCAGCTACTCGGTGAACACTGAAGCTTTCTTT. Its protein is CASSYSVNTEAFF.

This clonotype has more than one count but fewer than ten. The chain carries TRBV7-2 and TRBJ1-3; TRBD1 is a possible D gene (5 bases). This CDR3 contains 17 residues. In germline, CDR1 is SGHTA, CDR2 FQGNSA. Trimming pared 8 bases from V and 0 bases from J, leaving 20 bases between. The CDR3 region is CASQPGHWGYSGNTIYF. The CDR3 nucleotides are TGTGCCAGCCAACCAGGGCACTGGGGATACTCTGGAAACACCATATATTTT.

This clonotype occurred a few times. V gene TRBV12-3 or TRBV12-4 combines with J gene TRBJ2-1, with 8 positions matching TRBD2. J lost 10 bases, V lost 6 bases, and 8 bases had no gene match. This CDR3 comprises 13 residues. CDR3 residues: CASSPMSSGEQFF. DNA for the CDR3: TGTGCCAGCAGCCCTATGTCTAGCGGGGAGCAGTTCTTC.

This clonotype occurred a few times. The rearrangement uses TRBV29-1 and TRBJ1-2; D unresolved. CDR1 is SQVTM and CDR2 is ANQGSEA in the germline V gene. Deletions cut 5 bases from V and 0 bases from J, with 10 bases between. The CDR3 consists of 13 residues. Here the CDR3 reads CSVLSAANYGYTF. DNA for the CDR3: TGCAGCGTTCTTTCGGCAGCTAACTATGGCTACACCTTC.

This clonotype has a handful of counts. The J gene is TRBJ2-7, the V gene TRBV20-1; 15 bases fit TRBD2. CDR1 DFQATT and CDR2 SNEGSKA come from the germline V gene (reference sequence). This CDR3 has 16 residues. The ends lost 3 bases at V and 0 bases at J; junction bases unmatched: 3. The chain's CDR3 is CSASGTSGRNSYEQYF. The DNA of the CDR3 is TGCAGTGCTAGCGGGACTAGCGGGAGGAACTCCTACGAGCAGTACTTC.

This clonotype has a count of ten or more. The chain has TRBV12-3 or TRBV12-4 and TRBJ2-3, with D tentatively TRBD1 or TRBD2 (5 bases each). The CDR3 consists of 14 residues. V was shortened by 4 bases and J by 0 bases, with 8 bases between the two germline ends. The CDR3 region has the DNA TGTGCCAGCAGTTGGGGGAGAAGCACAGATACGCAGTATTTT. This sequence encodes CASSWGRSTDTQYF.

The genes are TRBV21-1 and TRBJ2-7; TRBD1, the D gene given by the table, was not confirmed from the DNA. TRBV21-1 is classified as a pseudogene. The length of the CDR3 is 15 residues. CDR3 loop: CASSKVGTENYEQYF. CDR3 DNA: TGTGCCAGCAGCAAAGTCGGGACGGAGAACTACGAGCAGTACTTC.

This clonotype was detected only a few times. The chain is built from TRBV6-2 or TRBV6-3 and TRBJ2-7; tentative D call: TRBD2 (6 bases). V shed 3 bases and J shed 5 bases, with 14 bases lying between them. The CDR3 runs to 14 residues. Germline CDR1 is MNHEY and CDR2 is SVGEGT. CDR3 sequence: CASSYFHGGDEQYF. The CDR3 DNA reads TGTGCCAGCAGTTATTTCCATGGCGGGGACGAGCAGTACTTC.

In this sample, this clonotype turned up many times. The chain employs TRBV12-3 or TRBV12-4 and TRBJ1-2; D gene ambiguous. The CDR3 loop spans 15 amino acids. The V gene lost 5 bases and the J gene lost 0 bases, with 13 bases spanning the gap. The DNA of the CDR3 is TGTGCCAGCAGTGCCTGGGGTTCGTCTAACTATGGCTACACCTTC. It codes for CASSAWGSSNYGYTF.

V gene TRBV2 combines with J gene TRBJ2-1; D ambiguous. The CDR3 spans 13 residues. CDR1 SNHLY and CDR2 FYNNEI come from the germline V gene. V dropped 2 bases and J dropped 15 bases, with 17 bases sitting between them. CDR3 residues: CASSESVDHGAFF. The CDR3 bases are TGTGCCAGCAGTGAAAGTGTCGATCACGGTGCGTTCTTC.

The V and J genes are TRBV10-3 and TRBJ2-5; TRBD1 aligns across 8 bases. This CDR3 contains 14 residues. V was clipped by 7 bases and J by 5 bases; unmatched bases: 9. Per the germline V gene, CDR1 is ENHRY and CDR2 is SYGVKD. The CDR3 coding sequence is TGTGCCATCAACCCGACAGGGGCGGGCGAGACCCAGTACTTC. This encodes CAINPTGAGETQYF.

This chain uses TRBV7-8 with TRBJ1-2; D remains ambiguous. Germline CDR1 SGHVS, CDR2 FQNEAQ. The CDR3 covers 15 residues. Trimming cost V 4 bases and J 3 bases, with 15 bases left between them. The CDR3 nucleotides are TGTGCCAGCAGCTCAGTACCTACAGTGGACTATGGCTACACCTTC. Protein product: CASSSVPTVDYGYTF.

The chain combines TRBV29-1 with TRBJ2-7; D is undetermined. The CDR3 has 12 residues. CDR1 is SQVTM and CDR2 is ANQGSEA in the germline V gene. Trimming stripped 4 bases from V and 7 bases from J, with 14 bases between. CDR3 sequence (DNA): TGCAGCGTTGGTAGGGCTATGGGAGAGCAGTACTTC. Its protein product is CSVGRAMGEQYF.

This rearrangement joins TRBV20-1 to TRBJ1-6; the D is unclear. The CDR3 runs 17 residues. Trimming shortened V by 4 bases and J by 0 bases, and 16 bases separated the two germline ends. Germline V CDR1 and CDR2: DFQATT, SNEGSKA (reference sequence). CDR3 nucleotide sequence: TGCAGTGCTAAGTCTCCAAGGCAGAGCTCCTATAATTCACCCCTCCACTTT. This encodes CSAKSPRQSSYNSPLHF.